This T cell receptor (beta chain) was profiled in a study of cytomegalovirus exposure and HLA in healthy donors. Across the study: Drawn from HLA-typed donors, approximately 86 million unique TCRs were held in an early data release.

Study observations and caveats: A later analysis reported that several of the most significant clusters appeared to be linked to common viral pathogens, among them Epstein-Barr virus.

CDR1 is SGHNT and CDR2 is YYREEE in the germline V gene (reference sequence). This CDR3 comprises 15 residues. V lost 5 bases, J lost 6 bases, and 9 bases stayed unmatched. Concerning this clone: Its antigen is unidentified.

The donors were healthy bone marrow donors. Primers for the PCR totalled 60 Vbeta and 13 Jbeta. Only in-frame clones appear in the TCRdb table, and some are missing; sequencing was by immunoSEQ multiplex PCR. This repertoire shows around 170,000 clones, around 86% found once; its top ten account for roughly 6.3%. The rearrangement uses TRBV5-4 and TRBJ2-7, with 12 nucleotides matching TRBD1. This sequence originates from a man between 35 and 55 years old in good health and CMV-seropositive. Sequencing was done on a sample of PBMCs. The CDR3 DNA follows: TGTGCCAGCAGAGACCCCGGGACAGGGGGCAGCGAGCAGTACTTC. Translated, it gives CASRDPGTGGSEQYF.